Below are 16 T cell receptor beta chains sequenced from a single sample in a study of T-cell memory formation after mild COVID-19. Via MiXCR, TCRdb re-called the 5' RACE reads, giving one row per CDR3 protein. The sample has tens of thousands of distinct CDR3 sequences; over 13% are singletons. Sequenced: PBMCs or a T cell subset sorted from them (not recorded which). Every receptor here comes from a man younger than 30 who had mild COVID-19 (a few samples of this study predate the infection). Cell type and time point are not known.

This clonotype was found many times. J is TRBJ2-6 and V is TRBV6-5, with 8 nucleotides matching TRBD1. CDR1 is MNHEY and CDR2 is SVGAGI in the germline V gene. The trim removed 1 base at V and 0 bases at J, leaving 2 bases unmatched. The length of the CDR3 is 17 residues. The chain's CDR3 is CASSYLTGDSGANVLTF. The CDR3 nucleotides read TGTGCCAGCAGTTACTTGACAGGGGACTCTGGGGCCAACGTCCTGACTTTC.

The genes are TRBV7-2 and TRBJ2-2; D might be TRBD1 (5 bases). Trimming stripped 1 base from V and 6 bases from J, with 12 bases between. The V gene's germline CDR1 is SGHTA and CDR2 FQGNSA. The CDR3 is made up of 15 amino acids. The CDR3 DNA sequence: TGTGCCAGCAGCTTAGAAGGGGATTCGGCCGGGGAGCTGTTTTTT. It encodes CASSLEGDSAGELFF.

V is TRBV7-6 and J is TRBJ2-3; 7 bases map to TRBD1. The J segment lost 6 bases and the V segment lost 4 bases, leaving 7 bases of the junction unmatched. The CDR3 has 14 amino acids. Germline V gene lookup returns CDR1 SGHVS and CDR2 FNYEAQ. The CDR3 protein is CASSSSPRGDTQYF. The CDR3 DNA reads as TGTGCCAGCAGCTCTTCCCCCAGGGGGGATACGCAGTATTTT.

This clonotype has more than one count but fewer than ten. V is TRBV21-1 and J is TRBJ1-4; the table gives TRBD1 as D, unverified against the DNA. TRBV21-1 is an annotated pseudogene. The CDR3 totals 16 residues. CDR3 DNA sequence: TGTGCCAGCAGCAAAACGACAGGGCGGACTAATGAAAAACTGTTTTTT. It specifies CASSKTTGRTNEKLFF.

This clonotype was picked up a small number of times. This chain links TRBV7-3 with TRBJ1-1, with D hard to call. This CDR3 has 16 amino acids. Trimming removed 2 bases at V and 0 bases at J, with 13 bases between. Germline CDR1 and CDR2: SGHTA and FQGTGA. Here the CDR3 DNA reads TGTGCCAGCAGCTTAGCCCCCGGAGATTTGAACACTGAAGCTTTCTTT. This translates into CASSLAPGDLNTEAFF.

The chain has TRBV12-3 or TRBV12-4 and TRBJ1-6; no reliable D call. The V and J ends lost 3 bases and 6 bases respectively, with 21 bases between them. CDR3 length: 18 residues. CDR3 DNA: TGTGCCAGCAGTTTTGTAGTAGGACGGCGGATCGGTAATTCACCCCTCCACTTT. Residues: CASSFVVGRRIGNSPLHF.

This chain connects TRBV6-5 to TRBJ1-6, with TRBD1 matching over 10 bases. J was trimmed by 10 bases and V by 9 bases; bases with no gene match: 12. Germline CDR1 is MNHEY and CDR2 is SVGAGI. CDR3 length: 15 amino acids. For the CDR3, the DNA is TGTGCCAGGGTTCGGGGACAGGGGTTTTGGTCACCCCTCCACTTT. Translated: CARVRGQGFWSPLHF.

The V gene is TRBV4-1, the J gene TRBJ1-1; D is unresolved. The ends were cut back, 2 bases at V and 4 bases at J, with 11 bases in the middle. From germline, CDR1 is MGHRA and CDR2 YSYEKL. The CDR3 is 14 amino acids. For the CDR3, the DNA is TGCGCCAGCAGCCAATGGCAGGCGGGCACTGAAGCTTTCTTT. Amino acid sequence: CASSQWQAGTEAFF.

This clonotype showed up just a few times. The chain has TRBV15 and TRBJ2-1, with TRBD2 matching 8 bases. Germline CDR1 is LNHNV and CDR2 is YYDKDF (reference sequence). The CDR3 has 17 residues. The V gene end was trimmed by 0 bases and the J gene end by 7 bases; junction bases not matched to a gene: 11. CDR3 region: CATSRDYSGVTDNEQFF. CDR3 DNA: TGTGCCACCAGCAGAGATTATAGCGGGGTAACGGATAATGAGCAGTTCTTC.

This clonotype was seen more than once but under ten times. The CDR3 region is CASSPTPGMGTEAFF. Written as DNA, the CDR3 is TGTGCCAGCAGCCCCACTCCAGGGATGGGGACTGAAGCTTTCTTT. This chain links TRBV7-2 with TRBJ1-1; tentatively, D is TRBD1 (5 bases). The germline V gene has CDR1 SGHTA and CDR2 FQGNSA. Between the trimmed V and J ends, which lost 5 bases and 5 bases, there was a span of 18 bases. This CDR3 spans 15 amino acids.

This clonotype was detected only a few times. V usage is TRBV7-2 and J usage is TRBJ2-3; D is ambiguous. Germline CDR1 reads SGHTA; CDR2 reads FQGNSA. This CDR3 contains 14 residues. The V end was cut by 1 base, the J end by 2 bases, with 7 bases between. This CDR3 reads CASSLGIYTDTQYF. CDR3 nucleotide sequence: TGTGCCAGCAGCTTAGGCATATACACAGATACGCAGTATTTT.

The chain is built from TRBV7-9 and TRBJ2-4, with 10 bases identical to TRBD2. Trimming cost V 4 bases and J 5 bases; bases outside gene matches: 2. Germline V CDR1 and CDR2: SEHNR, FQNEAQ (reference sequence). The CDR3 consists of 14 residues. CDR3 nucleotide sequence: TGTGCCAGCAGCTCAGGACTAGCGGAAAACATTCAGTACTTC. Its protein product is CASSSGLAENIQYF.

This clonotype was seen a few times. The V gene is TRBV27, the J gene TRBJ2-5; 8 bases map to TRBD2. This CDR3 is built from 12 residues. V was pared by 6 bases and J by 4 bases, with 1 base of the junction left unmatched. Germline assignment: CDR1 MNHEY and CDR2 SMNVEV (reference sequence). The CDR3 loop is CASSRGGETQYF. CDR3 DNA: TGTGCCAGCAGCCGGGGGGGAGAGACCCAGTACTTC.

V is TRBV6-2 or TRBV6-3 and J is TRBJ2-7, with D perhaps matching TRBD2 (7 bases). Germline V CDR1 and CDR2: MNHEY, SVGEGT. V was cut by 2 bases and J by 7 bases, with 12 bases left in between. CDR3 size: 13 residues. The CDR3 here is CASSYRRGAEQYV. The DNA of the CDR3 is TGTGCCAGCAGTTACCGACGGGGGGCGGAGCAGTACGTC.

The CDR3 DNA sequence: TGTGCCAGCAGCTATAGCGGGGGGGCCGCAGATACGCAGTATTTT. Protein: CASSYSGGAADTQYF. V is TRBV7-2 and J is TRBJ2-3, with 11 positions matching TRBD2. This CDR3 region has 15 residues. After removal of 4 bases from V and 4 bases from J, the junction contained 4 bases not matched to a gene. The germline V gene encodes CDR1 SGHTA and CDR2 FQGNSA.

V gene TRBV12-3 or TRBV12-4 combines with J gene TRBJ1-2; D may be TRBD1 (5 bases). Trimming removed 7 bases at V and 4 bases at J, with 22 bases between. The CDR3 length is 16 residues. The CDR3 protein is CASTPTQEEGGYGYTF. In DNA form, the CDR3 reads TGTGCCAGCACACCCACACAGGAGGAAGGTGGCTATGGCTACACCTTC.